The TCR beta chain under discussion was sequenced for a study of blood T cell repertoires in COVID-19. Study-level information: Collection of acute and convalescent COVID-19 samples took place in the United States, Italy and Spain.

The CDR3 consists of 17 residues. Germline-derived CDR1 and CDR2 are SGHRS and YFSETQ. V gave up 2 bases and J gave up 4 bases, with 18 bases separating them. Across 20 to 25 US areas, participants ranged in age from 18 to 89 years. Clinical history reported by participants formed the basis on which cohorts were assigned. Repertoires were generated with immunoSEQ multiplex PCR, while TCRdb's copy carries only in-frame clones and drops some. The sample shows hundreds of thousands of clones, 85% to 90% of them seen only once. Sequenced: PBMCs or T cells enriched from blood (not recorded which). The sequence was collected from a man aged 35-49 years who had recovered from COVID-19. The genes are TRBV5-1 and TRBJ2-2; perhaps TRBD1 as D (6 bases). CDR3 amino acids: CASSFIRVGGSTGELFF. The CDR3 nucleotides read TGCGCCAGCAGCTTTATTAGGGTAGGGGGAAGCACCGGGGAGCTGTTTTTT.